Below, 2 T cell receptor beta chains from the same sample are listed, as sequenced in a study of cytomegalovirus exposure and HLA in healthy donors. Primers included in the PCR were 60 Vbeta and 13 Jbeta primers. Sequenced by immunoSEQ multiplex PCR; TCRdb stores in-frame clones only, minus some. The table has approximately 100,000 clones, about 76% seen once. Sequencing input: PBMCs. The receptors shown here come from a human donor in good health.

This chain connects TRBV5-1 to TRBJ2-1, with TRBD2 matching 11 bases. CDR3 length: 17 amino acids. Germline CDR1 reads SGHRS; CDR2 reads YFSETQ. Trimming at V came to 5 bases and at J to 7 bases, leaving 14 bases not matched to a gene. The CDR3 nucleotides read TGCGCCAGCAGTGAAGGGCCGGCTAGCGGGGGGAATAATGAGCAGTTCTTC. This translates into CASSEGPASGGNNEQFF.

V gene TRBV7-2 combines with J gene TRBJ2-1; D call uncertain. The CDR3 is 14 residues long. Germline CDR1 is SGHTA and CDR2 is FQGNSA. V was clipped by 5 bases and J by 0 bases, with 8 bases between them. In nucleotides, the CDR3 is TGTGCCAGCAGCCCCCTAAGCTCCTACAATGAGCAGTTCTTC. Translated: CASSPLSSYNEQFF. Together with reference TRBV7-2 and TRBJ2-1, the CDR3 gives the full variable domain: GAGVSQSPSNKVTEKGKDVELRCDPISGHTALYWYRQSLGQGLEFLIYFQGNSAPDKSGLPSDRFSAERTGGSVSTLTIQRTQQEDSAVYLCASSPLSSYNEQFFGPGTRLTVL.